The sample holds a few counts of the clone carrying this T cell receptor (beta chain). Its antigen is currently unknown. This record comes from a study of vaccination and CD4 T cells after COVID-19. About the study: SARS-CoV-2 had been detected by nasal swab PCR in convalescent patients; several were mild, one severe.

The study's findings and limits: Only post-vaccination samples contained a median around 83% of the reactive clones in convalescent patients.

This CDR3 has 16 amino acids. With V trimmed by 6 bases and J by 6 bases, 10 bases remained unmatched. The germline V gene has CDR1 MDHEN and CDR2 SYDVKM. Treatment specified: roughly nine-day PBMC culture with coronavirus spike peptide pools or control peptides (ViraFEST assay). With fresh IL-2 medium, half the medium was replaced on days 3 and 7. The Oncomine TCR Beta short-read assay was applied to DNA of cultured CD4+ T cells. Each CDR3 protein gets one entry after TCRdb re-called the PCR reads with MiXCR. The table records 8,000 or so distinct CDR3 sequences, about 20% of them present only once. The J gene is TRBJ1-5, the V gene TRBV28; 11 bases map to TRBD1. This clonotype was obtained from a human donor who had recovered from COVID-19. The material was CD4+ T cells from blood, cultured in vitro, obtained after SARS-CoV-2 vaccination. The CDR3 loop is CASSITGTGGVQPQHF. DNA for the CDR3: TGTGCCAGCAGCATAACCGGGACAGGGGGGGTTCAGCCCCAGCATTTT.